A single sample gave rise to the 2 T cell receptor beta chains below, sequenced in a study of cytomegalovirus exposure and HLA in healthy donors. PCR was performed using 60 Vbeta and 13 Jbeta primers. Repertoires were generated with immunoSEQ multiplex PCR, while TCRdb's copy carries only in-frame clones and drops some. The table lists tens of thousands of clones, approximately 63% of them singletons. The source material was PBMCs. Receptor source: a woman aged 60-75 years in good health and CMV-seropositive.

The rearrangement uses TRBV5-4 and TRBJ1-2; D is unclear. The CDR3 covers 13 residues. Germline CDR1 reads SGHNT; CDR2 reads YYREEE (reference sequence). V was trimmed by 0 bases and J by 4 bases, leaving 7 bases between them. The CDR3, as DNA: TGTGCCAGCAGCTTGGAGGCGGCCTATGGCTACACCTTC. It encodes CASSLEAAYGYTF.

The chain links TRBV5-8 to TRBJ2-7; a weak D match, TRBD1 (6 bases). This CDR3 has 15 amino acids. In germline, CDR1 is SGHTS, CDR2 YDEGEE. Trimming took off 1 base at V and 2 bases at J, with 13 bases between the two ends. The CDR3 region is CASSLHGRGAYEQYF. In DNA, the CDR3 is TGTGCCAGCAGCTTGCACGGCAGGGGAGCCTACGAGCAGTACTTC.